Each of the 7 T cell receptor beta chains below was sequenced from the same sample in a study of blood T cell repertoires in COVID-19. Some clones are missing from TCRdb's copy, which holds only in-frame ones; the method was immunoSEQ multiplex PCR. The table records about 78,000 clones, approximately 92% of them present only once. What was sequenced was peripheral blood. Source of these receptors: a woman of 80 years or more with acute or convalescent COVID-19.

The V gene is TRBV28, the J gene TRBJ2-2; no clear D gene. Germline CDR1 MDHEN, CDR2 SYDVKM. Trimming stripped 5 bases from V and 5 bases from J, with 12 bases between. The CDR3 loop spans 14 amino acids. CDR3 amino acids: CASSHGSGTGELFF. The CDR3 DNA is TGTGCCAGCAGTCATGGGTCAGGAACCGGGGAGCTGTTTTTT.

The chain employs TRBV5-1 and TRBJ1-5; tentatively, D is TRBD1 (6 bases). Germline values: CDR1 SGHRS, CDR2 YFSETQ. The V end lost 0 bases, the J end lost 5 bases, and 12 bases lay between the germline ends. CDR3 length: 15 residues. As DNA, the CDR3 is TGCGCCAGCAGCTTGGGGGACAAAGCTCATCAGCCCCAGCATTTT. It encodes CASSLGDKAHQPQHF.

This clone has just one count. CDR3 sequence (DNA): TGTGCCAGTAGTATCCTTTGGACAGGGCCCTCCTACGAGCAGTACTTC. Its protein is CASSILWTGPSYEQYF. The chain combines TRBV19 with TRBJ2-7; TRBD1 agrees at 8 bases. The CDR3 sequence is 16 residues long. Germline V gene data show CDR1 as LNHDA and CDR2 as SQIVND (reference sequence). V lost 3 bases, J lost 0 bases, and 7 bases stayed unmatched.

This chain joins TRBV6-5 and TRBJ1-2, with 9 bases matching TRBD1. CDR1 is MNHEY and CDR2 is SVGAGI in the germline V gene. This CDR3 has 14 amino acids. The J segment lost 8 bases and the V segment lost 2 bases, leaving 6 bases of the junction unmatched. The CDR3 region has the DNA TGTGCCAGCAGTTACACCGGGACAGGGAGAGGCTACACCTTC. This codes for CASSYTGTGRGYTF.

The J gene is TRBJ1-6, the V gene TRBV12-5; the D gene is possibly TRBD1 (5 bases). The CDR3 extends over 16 amino acids. Trimming left V 0 bases short and J 7 bases short, with 13 bases between. The germline V gene has CDR1 LGHNT and CDR2 FRNRAP. CDR3 in amino acids: CASGLVRPGMNSPLHF. The CDR3 DNA is TGTGCTAGTGGTTTGGTACGCCCAGGGATGAATTCACCCCTCCACTTT.

The chain carries TRBV7-9 and TRBJ1-1; 7 bases match TRBD1. The germline V gene encodes CDR1 SEHNR and CDR2 FQNEAQ (reference sequence). V trimming: 5 bases; J trimming: 6 bases; junction bases outside the gene matches: 6. The CDR3 runs to 13 residues. CDR3 sequence (DNA): TGTGCCAGCAGCCAGAACAGGGGCCCTGAAGCTTTCTTT. It encodes CASSQNRGPEAFF.

The rearrangement joins TRBV10-2 to TRBJ1-2, with 8 bases fitting TRBD1. CDR1 and CDR2 from the germline V gene are WSHSY and SAAADI. V gave up 8 bases and J gave up 3 bases; unmatched junction bases: 11. CDR3 length: 15 residues. The CDR3 DNA follows: TGCGCCAGCCAGCTCCCAGGGGGCTCGGACTATGGCTACACCTTC. It is translated as CASQLPGGSDYGYTF.